This T cell receptor beta chain was sequenced during a study of CD8+ T cells in alopecia areata. Study results and limitations: Only a single nonresponder existed, so baseline CD8+ expansion links stay unclear. Lesional scalp, notably in alopecia totalis/universalis, had clonality above that of normal scalp.

Germline values: CDR1 SQVTM, CDR2 ANQGSEA. The CDR3 is 12 amino acids. V lost 7 bases and J 5 bases, leaving 11 bases between the germline ends. RNA extraction and reverse transcription yielded cDNA as sequencing template. Profiling relied on immunoSEQ multiplex PCR, and the TCRdb table lists in-frame clones only, not all of them. The sample consists of fewer than 200,000 clones, approximately 57% of them appearing once. Remarks on this clone: Its antigen is undetermined.

Treatment denoted: oral pan-JAK inhibitor, 5-10 mg twice daily. This chain connects TRBV29-1 to TRBJ2-2; no definite D call. The receptor was isolated from a human donor with alopecia areata. The sample here was CD4+ T cells sorted from blood, taken at week 24, from a patient treated with tofacitinib. The CDR3: CSGHRETGELFF. Written as DNA, the CDR3 is TGCAGCGGCCACAGAGAAACCGGGGAGCTGTTTTTT.